The clone carrying this T cell receptor (beta chain) was seen a handful of times. What it binds is not known. Primers: 60 Vbeta forward and 13 Jbeta reverse. Profiling relied on immunoSEQ multiplex PCR, and the TCRdb table lists in-frame clones only, not all of them. The table includes about 180,000 clones, around 80% detected once. The germline V gene encodes CDR1 SGHRS and CDR2 YFSETQ. V was pared by 4 bases and J by 4 bases, with 3 bases of the junction left unmatched. The CDR3 consists of 14 residues. The data were taken from a study of cytomegalovirus exposure and HLA in healthy donors. Study results and limitations: Relative to equally common others, HLA-associated TCR beta chains showed greater clonal expansion in a later analysis.

Sequencing was done on a sample of PBMCs. The TCR was taken from a man aged 40-55 years in good health and CMV-seronegative. This chain connects TRBV5-1 to TRBJ1-1; the match to TRBD1 covers 11 bases. The CDR3 loop is CASSPGTGGTEAFF. The DNA of the CDR3 is TGCGCCAGCAGCCCAGGGACAGGGGGCACTGAAGCTTTCTTT.